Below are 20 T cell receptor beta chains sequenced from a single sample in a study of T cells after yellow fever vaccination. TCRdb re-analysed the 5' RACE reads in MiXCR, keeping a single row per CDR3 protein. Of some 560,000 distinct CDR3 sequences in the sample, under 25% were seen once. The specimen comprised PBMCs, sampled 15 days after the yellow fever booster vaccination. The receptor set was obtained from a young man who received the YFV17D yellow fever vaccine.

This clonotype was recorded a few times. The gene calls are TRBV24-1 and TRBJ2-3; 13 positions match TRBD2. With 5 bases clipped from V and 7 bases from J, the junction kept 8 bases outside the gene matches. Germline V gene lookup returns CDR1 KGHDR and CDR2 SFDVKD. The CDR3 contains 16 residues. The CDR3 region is CATSVGLAGVPYTQYF. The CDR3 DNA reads TGTGCCACCAGTGTTGGACTAGCGGGAGTACCTTATACGCAGTATTTT.

The DNA for the CDR3 is TGTGCCAGCAGTTACCCTCGACTAGTTGTCGGCAACAATGAGCAGTTCTTC. This translates into CASSYPRLVVGNNEQFF. V is TRBV6-2 or TRBV6-3 and J is TRBJ2-1; TRBD2 might be the D (6 bases). Germline loops: CDR1 MNHEY, CDR2 SVGEGT. This CDR3 has 17 residues. Trimming shortened V by 2 bases and J by 5 bases, and 19 bases separated the two germline ends.

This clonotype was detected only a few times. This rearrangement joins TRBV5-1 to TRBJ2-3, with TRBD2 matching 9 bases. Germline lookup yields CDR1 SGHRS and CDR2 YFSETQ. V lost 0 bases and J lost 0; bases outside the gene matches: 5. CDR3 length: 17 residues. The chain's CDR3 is CASSLATTSGSTDTQYF. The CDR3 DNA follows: TGCGCCAGCAGCTTGGCCACAACTAGCGGGAGCACAGATACGCAGTATTTT. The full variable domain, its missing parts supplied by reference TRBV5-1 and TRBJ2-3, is KAGVTQTPRYLIKTRGQQVTLSCSPISGHRSVSWYQQTPGQGLQFLFEYFSETQRNKGNFPGRFSGRQFSNSRSEMNVSTLELGDSALYLCASSLATTSGSTDTQYFGPGTRLTVL.

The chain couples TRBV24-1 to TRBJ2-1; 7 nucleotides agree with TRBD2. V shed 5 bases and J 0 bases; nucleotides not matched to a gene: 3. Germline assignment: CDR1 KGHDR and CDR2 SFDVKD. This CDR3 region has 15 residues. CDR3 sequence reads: CATSGGGSSYNEQFF. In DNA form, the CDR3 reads TGTGCCACCAGTGGGGGGGGGAGCTCCTACAATGAGCAGTTCTTC.

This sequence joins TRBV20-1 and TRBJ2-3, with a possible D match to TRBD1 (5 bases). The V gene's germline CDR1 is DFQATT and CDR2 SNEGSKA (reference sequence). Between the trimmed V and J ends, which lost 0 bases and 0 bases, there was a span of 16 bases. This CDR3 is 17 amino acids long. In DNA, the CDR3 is TGCAGTGCTAGAGATGGGGCAAGCGTCCCTAGCACAGATACGCAGTATTTT. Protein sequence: CSARDGASVPSTDTQYF.

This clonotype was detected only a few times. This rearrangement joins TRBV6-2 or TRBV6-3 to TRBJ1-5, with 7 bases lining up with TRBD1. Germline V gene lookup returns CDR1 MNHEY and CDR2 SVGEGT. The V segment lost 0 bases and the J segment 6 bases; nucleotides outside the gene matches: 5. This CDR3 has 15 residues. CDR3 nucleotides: TGTGCCAGCAGTTACTCAGGGGGCGCTTCTCAGCCCCAGCATTTT. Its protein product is CASSYSGGASQPQHF.

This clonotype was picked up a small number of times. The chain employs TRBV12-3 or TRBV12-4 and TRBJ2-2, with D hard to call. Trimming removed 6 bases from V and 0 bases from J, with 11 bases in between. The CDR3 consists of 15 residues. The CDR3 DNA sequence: TGTGCCAGCAGCTTTAGTTGGGCGAACACCGGGGAGCTGTTTTTT. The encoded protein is CASSFSWANTGELFF.

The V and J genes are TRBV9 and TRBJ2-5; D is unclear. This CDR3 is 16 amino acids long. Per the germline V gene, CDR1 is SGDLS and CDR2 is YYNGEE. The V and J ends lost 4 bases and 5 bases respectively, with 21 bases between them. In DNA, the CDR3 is TGTGCCAGCAGCAAACTCGCTTCGGGCCTTGGGGAGACCCAGTACTTC. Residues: CASSKLASGLGETQYF.

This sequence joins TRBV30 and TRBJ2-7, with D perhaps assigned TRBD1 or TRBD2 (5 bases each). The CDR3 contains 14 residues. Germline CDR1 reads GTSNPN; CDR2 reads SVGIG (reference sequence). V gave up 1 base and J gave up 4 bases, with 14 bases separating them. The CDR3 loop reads CAWSGGLGVYEQYF. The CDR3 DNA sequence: TGTGCCTGGAGTGGAGGGCTGGGGGTTTACGAGCAGTACTTC.

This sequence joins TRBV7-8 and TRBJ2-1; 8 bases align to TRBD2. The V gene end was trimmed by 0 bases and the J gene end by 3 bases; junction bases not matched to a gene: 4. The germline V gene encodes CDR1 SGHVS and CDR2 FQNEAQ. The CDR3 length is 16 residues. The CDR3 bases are TGTGCCAGCAGCTTAGCTGGTAGCGGGAACTACAATGAGCAGTTCTTC. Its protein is CASSLAGSGNYNEQFF.

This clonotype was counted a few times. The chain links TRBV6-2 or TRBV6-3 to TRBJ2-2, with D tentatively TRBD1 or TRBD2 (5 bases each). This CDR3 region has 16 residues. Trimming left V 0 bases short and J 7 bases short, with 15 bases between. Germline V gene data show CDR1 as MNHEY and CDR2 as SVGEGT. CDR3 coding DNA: TGTGCCAGCAGTTACTCGAGGGGCAGAGTCAGCGGGGAGCTGTTTTTT. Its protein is CASSYSRGRVSGELFF.

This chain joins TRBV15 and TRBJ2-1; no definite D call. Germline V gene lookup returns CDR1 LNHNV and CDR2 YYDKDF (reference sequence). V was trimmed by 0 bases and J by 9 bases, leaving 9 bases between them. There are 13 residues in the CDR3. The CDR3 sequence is CATSRDLTFEQFF. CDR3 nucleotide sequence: TGTGCCACCAGCAGAGATTTAACCTTTGAGCAGTTCTTC.

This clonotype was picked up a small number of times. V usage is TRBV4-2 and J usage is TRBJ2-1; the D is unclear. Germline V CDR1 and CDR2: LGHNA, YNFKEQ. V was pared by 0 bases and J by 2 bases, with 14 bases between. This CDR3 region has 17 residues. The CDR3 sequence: CASSQEGSATTYNEQFF. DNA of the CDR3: TGTGCCAGCAGCCAAGAAGGTTCCGCCACAACCTACAATGAGCAGTTCTTC.

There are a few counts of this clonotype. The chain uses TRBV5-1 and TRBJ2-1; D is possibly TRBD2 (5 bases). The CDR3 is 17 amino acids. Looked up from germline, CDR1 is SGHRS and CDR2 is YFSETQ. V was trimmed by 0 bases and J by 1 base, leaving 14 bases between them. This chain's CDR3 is CASSLVGEALSYNEQFF. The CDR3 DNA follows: TGCGCCAGCAGCTTGGTGGGAGAGGCGTTGTCCTACAATGAGCAGTTCTTC.

The CDR3, as DNA: TGTGCCAGTAGTACCCTGGAAGGGATCGGGGTCGCGGAGACCCAGTACTTC. Translating it yields CASSTLEGIGVAETQYF. The V and J genes are TRBV19 and TRBJ2-5, with a weak D call TRBD2 (5 bases). This CDR3 region has 17 residues. Germline CDR1 and CDR2: LNHDA and SQIVND (reference sequence). Trimming pared 4 bases from V and 5 bases from J, leaving 23 bases between. Filled out from reference TRBV19 and TRBJ2-5, the complete variable domain reads DGGITQSPKYLFRKEGQNVTLSCEQNLNHDAMYWYRQDPGQGLRLIYYSQIVNDFQKGDIAEGYSVSREKKESFPLTVTSAQKNPTAFYLCASSTLEGIGVAETQYFGPGTRLLVL.

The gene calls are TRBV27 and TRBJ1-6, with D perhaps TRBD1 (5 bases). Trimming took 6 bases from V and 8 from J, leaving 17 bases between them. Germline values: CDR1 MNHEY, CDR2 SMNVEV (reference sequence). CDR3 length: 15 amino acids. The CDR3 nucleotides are TGTGCCAGCAGCTCCCAGGGTCCCTTCTATTCACCCCTCCACTTT. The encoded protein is CASSSQGPFYSPLHF.

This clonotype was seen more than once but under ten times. The CDR3 is CASSLFASATDTQYF. Written as DNA, the CDR3 is TGTGCCAGCAGCTTATTCGCTTCCGCCACAGATACGCAGTATTTT. V usage is TRBV7-3 and J usage is TRBJ2-3, with D unresolved. Germline V gene data show CDR1 as SGHTA and CDR2 as FQGTGA. The CDR3 extends over 15 amino acids. V was clipped by 2 bases and J by 2 bases, with 11 bases between them.

As DNA, the CDR3 is TGCAGCGTTGAAGATCAACAGAACTATGGCTACACCTTC. Translation gives CSVEDQQNYGYTF. The V gene is TRBV29-1, the J gene TRBJ1-2; D call uncertain. The V end lost 0 bases, the J end lost 2 bases, and 7 bases lay between the germline ends. The CDR3 runs to 13 residues. Germline V gene lookup returns CDR1 SQVTM and CDR2 ANQGSEA.

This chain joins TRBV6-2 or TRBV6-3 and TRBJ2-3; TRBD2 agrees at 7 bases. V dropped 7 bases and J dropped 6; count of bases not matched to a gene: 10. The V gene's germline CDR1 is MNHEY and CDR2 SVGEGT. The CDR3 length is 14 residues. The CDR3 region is CASIPRLARDTQYF. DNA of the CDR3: TGTGCCAGCATTCCCCGACTAGCAAGGGATACGCAGTATTTT.

The CDR3 loop is CASKISGRPTDTQYF. DNA of the CDR3: TGTGCCAGCAAAATCAGCGGGCGACCCACAGATACGCAGTATTTT. This sequence joins TRBV7-2 and TRBJ2-3; D perhaps matches TRBD2 (6 bases). V dropped 7 bases and J dropped 2 bases, with 16 bases sitting between them. Germline values: CDR1 SGHTA, CDR2 FQGNSA. This CDR3 is 15 amino acids long.